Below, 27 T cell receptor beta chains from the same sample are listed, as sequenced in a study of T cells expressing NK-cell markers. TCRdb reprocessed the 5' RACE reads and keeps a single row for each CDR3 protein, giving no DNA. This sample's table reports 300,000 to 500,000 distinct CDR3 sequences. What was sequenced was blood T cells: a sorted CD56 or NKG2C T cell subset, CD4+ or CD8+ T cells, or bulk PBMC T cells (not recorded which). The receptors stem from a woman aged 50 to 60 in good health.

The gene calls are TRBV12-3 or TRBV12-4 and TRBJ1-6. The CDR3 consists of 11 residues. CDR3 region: CASRGFSPLHF.

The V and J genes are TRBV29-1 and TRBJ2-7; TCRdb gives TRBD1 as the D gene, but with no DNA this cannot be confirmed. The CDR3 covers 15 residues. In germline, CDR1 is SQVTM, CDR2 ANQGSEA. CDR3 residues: CSVERVGQAPGEQYF.

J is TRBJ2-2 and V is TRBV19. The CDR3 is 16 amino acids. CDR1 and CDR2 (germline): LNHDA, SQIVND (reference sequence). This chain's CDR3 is CASSTAFGGNTGELFF.

This CDR3 is CASSHLPAGSYEQYF. The gene calls are TRBV7-9 and TRBJ2-7; TCRdb indicates TRBD2, and absent DNA this call remains unverified. CDR3 length: 15 amino acids. Germline CDR1 and CDR2: SEHNR and FQNEAQ (reference sequence). The variable domain in full, with the rest retrieved from reference TRBV7-9 and TRBJ2-7, is DTGVSQNPRHKITKRGQNVTFRCDPISEHNRLYWYRQTLGQGPEFLTYFQNEAQLEKSRLLSDRFSAERPKGSFSTLEIQRTEQGDSAMYLCASSHLPAGSYEQYFGPGTRLTVT.

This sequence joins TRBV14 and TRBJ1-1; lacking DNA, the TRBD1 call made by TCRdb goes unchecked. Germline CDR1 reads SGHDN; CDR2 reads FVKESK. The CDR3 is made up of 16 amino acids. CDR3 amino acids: CASSHGQGRWDTEAFF.

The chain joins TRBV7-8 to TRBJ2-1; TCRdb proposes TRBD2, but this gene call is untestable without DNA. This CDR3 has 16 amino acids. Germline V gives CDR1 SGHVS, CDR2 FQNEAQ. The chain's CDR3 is CASSLVLLQGPNEQFF. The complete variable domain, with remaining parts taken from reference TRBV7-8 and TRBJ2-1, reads GAGVSQSPRYKVAKRGQDVALRCDPISGHVSLFWYQQALGQGPEFLTYFQNEAQLDKSGLPSDRFFAERPEGSVSTLKIQRTQQEDSAVYLCASSLVLLQGPNEQFFGPGTRLTVL.

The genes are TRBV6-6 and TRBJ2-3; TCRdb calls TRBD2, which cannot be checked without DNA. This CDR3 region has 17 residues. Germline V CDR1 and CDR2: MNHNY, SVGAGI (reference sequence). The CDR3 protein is CASRYRSGTSGSDTQYF.

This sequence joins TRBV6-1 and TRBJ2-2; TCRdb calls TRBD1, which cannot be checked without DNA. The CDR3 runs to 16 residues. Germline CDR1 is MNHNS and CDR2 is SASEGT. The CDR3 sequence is CASSVGSEGAAGELFF.

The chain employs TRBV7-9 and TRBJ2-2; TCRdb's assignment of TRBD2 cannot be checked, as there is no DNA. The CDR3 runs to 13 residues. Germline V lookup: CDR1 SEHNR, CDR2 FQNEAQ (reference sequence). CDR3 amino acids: CASSPGRDGELFF.

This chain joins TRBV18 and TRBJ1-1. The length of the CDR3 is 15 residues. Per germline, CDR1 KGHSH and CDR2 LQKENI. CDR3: CASSLLEGAVTEAFF.

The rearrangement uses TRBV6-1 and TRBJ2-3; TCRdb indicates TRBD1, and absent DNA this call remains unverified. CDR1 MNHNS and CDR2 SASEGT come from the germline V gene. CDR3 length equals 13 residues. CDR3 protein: CASRIGGTDTQYF.

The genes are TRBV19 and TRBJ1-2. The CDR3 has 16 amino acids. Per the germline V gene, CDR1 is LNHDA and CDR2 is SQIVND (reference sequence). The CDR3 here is CASSIRFQGLVYGYTF. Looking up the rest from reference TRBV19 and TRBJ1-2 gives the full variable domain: DGGITQSPKYLFRKEGQNVTLSCEQNLNHDAMYWYRQDPGQGLRLIYYSQIVNDFQKGDIAEGYSVSREKKESFPLTVTSAQKNPTAFYLCASSIRFQGLVYGYTFGSGTRLTVV.

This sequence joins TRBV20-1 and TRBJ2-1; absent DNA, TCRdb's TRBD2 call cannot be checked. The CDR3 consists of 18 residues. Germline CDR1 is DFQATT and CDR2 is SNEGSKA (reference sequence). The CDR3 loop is CSARSEREGLAAYNEQFF.

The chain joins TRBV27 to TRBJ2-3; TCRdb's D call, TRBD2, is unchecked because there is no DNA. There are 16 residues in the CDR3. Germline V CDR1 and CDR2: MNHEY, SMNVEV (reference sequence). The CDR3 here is CASRTSWRGSTDTQYF.

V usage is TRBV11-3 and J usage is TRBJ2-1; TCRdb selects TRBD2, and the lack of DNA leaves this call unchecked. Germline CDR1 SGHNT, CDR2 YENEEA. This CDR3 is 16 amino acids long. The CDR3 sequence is CASSFTGTRVANEQFF. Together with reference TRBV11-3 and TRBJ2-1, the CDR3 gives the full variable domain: EAGVVQSPRYKIIEKKQPVAFWCNPISGHNTLYWYLQNLGQGPELLIRYENEEAVDDSQLPKDRFSAERLKGVDSTLKIQPAELGDSAVYLCASSFTGTRVANEQFFGPGTRLTVL.

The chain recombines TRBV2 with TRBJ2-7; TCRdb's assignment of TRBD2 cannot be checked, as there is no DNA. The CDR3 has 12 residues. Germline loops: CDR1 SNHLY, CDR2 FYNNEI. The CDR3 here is CASSGRRDEQYF. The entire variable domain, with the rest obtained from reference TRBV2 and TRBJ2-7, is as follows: EPEVTQTPSHQVTQMGQEVILRCVPISNHLYFYWYRQILGQKVEFLVSFYNNEISEKSEIFDDQFSVERPDGSNFTLKIRSTKLEDSAMYFCASSGRRDEQYFGPGTRLTVT.

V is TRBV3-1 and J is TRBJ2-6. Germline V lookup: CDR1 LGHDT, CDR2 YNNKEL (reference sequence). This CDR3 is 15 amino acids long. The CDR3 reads CASSPRSSGANVLTF.

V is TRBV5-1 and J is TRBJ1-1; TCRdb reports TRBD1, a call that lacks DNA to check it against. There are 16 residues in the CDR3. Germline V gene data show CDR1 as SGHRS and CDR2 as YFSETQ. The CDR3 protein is CASSLTPGAMNTEAFF.

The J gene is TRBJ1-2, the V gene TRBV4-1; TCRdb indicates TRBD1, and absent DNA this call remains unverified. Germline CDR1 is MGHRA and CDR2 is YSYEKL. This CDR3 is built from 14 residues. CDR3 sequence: CASSQDGTRYGYTF.

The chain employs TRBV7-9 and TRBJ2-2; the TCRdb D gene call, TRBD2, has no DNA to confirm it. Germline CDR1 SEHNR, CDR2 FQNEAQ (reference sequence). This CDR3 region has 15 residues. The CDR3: CASSKTSNRAGELFF. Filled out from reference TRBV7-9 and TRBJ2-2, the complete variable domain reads DTGVSQNPRHKITKRGQNVTFRCDPISEHNRLYWYRQTLGQGPEFLTYFQNEAQLEKSRLLSDRFSAERPKGSFSTLEIQRTEQGDSAMYLCASSKTSNRAGELFFGEGSRLTVL.

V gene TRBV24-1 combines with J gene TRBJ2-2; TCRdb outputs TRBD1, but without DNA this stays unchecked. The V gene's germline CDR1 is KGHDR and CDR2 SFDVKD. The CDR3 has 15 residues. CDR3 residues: CATSNSGTRTGELFF.

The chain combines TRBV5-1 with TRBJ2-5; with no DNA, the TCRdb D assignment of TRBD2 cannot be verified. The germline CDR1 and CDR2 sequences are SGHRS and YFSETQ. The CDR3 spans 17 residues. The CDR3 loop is CASSLRWELAPEETQYF.

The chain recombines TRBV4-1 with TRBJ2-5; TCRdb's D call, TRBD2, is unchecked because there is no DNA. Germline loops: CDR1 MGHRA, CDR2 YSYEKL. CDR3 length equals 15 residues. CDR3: CASSQPHGGEETQYF.

The CDR3 reads CASRDRGHMDYGYTF. V gene TRBV6-6 combines with J gene TRBJ1-2; TCRdb's D call of TRBD1 is untestable without DNA. This CDR3 region has 15 residues. Per the germline V gene, CDR1 is MNHNY and CDR2 is SVGAGI (reference sequence).

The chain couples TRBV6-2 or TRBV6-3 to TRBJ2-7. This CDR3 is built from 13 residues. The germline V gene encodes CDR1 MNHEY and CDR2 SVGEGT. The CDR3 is CASSYSDTGEQYF.

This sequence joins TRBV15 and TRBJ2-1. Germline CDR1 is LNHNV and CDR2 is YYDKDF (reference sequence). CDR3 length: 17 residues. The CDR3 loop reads CATSRDWAVSSYNEQFF. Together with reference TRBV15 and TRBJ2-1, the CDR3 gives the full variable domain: DAMVIQNPRYQVTQFGKPVTLSCSQTLNHNVMYWYQQKSSQAPKLLFHYYDKDFNNEADTPDNFQSRRPNTSFCFLDIRSPGLGDTAMYLCATSRDWAVSSYNEQFFGPGTRLTVL.

CDR3 in amino acids: CSGKQGAGEKLFF. The chain combines TRBV29-1 with TRBJ1-4; the D call of TRBD1 rests on TCRdb alone, since no DNA is present to check it. The CDR3 sequence is 13 residues long. Germline V gene lookup returns CDR1 SQVTM and CDR2 ANQGSEA. Based on the CDR3 plus reference TRBV29-1 and TRBJ1-4, the full variable domain is SAVISQKPSRDICQRGTSLTIQCQVDSQVTMMFWYRQQPGQSLTLIATANQGSEATYESGFVIDKFPISRPNLTFSTLTVSNMSPEDSSIYLCSGKQGAGEKLFFGSGTQLSVL.